Listed below are T cell receptor beta chains from one sample, sequenced in a study of blood T cell repertoires in COVID-19. Some clones are missing from TCRdb's copy, which holds only in-frame ones; the method was immunoSEQ multiplex PCR. The repertoire consists of 300,000 to 350,000 clones, with around 87% occurring once and the leading ten covering roughly 6%. The sample comprised peripheral blood. These receptors were collected from a woman aged 45-59 years with COVID-19, enrolled during active disease. Both conserved end residues are part of each CDR3.

v_call,cdr3_aa
TRBV7-2,CASSSGLTNEQFF
TRBV4-1,CASSQDDSRDRGKLPSYEQYF
TRBV19,CASSVHSPSGANVLTF
TRBV5-5,CASSAAGVGPIAKNIQYF
TRBV29-1,CSVGPGSQYF
TRBV7-3,CASSPGTTGELFF
TRBV30,CAGALQETQYF
TRBV5-4,CASSSGQGLYEQYF
TRBV6-2/TRBV6-3,CASSRSTTGRAYEQYF
TRBV5-4,CASSPSWGLAAMSIADTQYF
TRBV6-6,CASSPLGDRGSYNEQFF
TRBV27,CASSGQGTGEKLFF
TRBV19,CASRNTGTGGNQPQHF
TRBV12-3/TRBV12-4,CASSLAPRQPQHF
TRBV21-1,CASSKEGRGLAGGCSTDTQYF
TRBV7-2,CASSLRGTRAEQYF
TRBV15,CATSRDSSTDTQYF
TRBV5-1,CASSVRDRSYEQYF
TRBV7-2,CASSLVSGTYNEQFF
TRBV30,CAWSPTREAFF
TRBV9,CASSVEGSSGNTIYF
TRBV9,CASSAASGRADEQYF
TRBV19,CASSSGLAGGYEQYF
TRBV7-2,CASSPRSSYNEQFF
TRBV18,CASSPFLGRAVVTAGELFF
TRBV11-2,CASSLDPRRGFSGNTIYF
TRBV3-1/TRBV3-2,CASSPKGEGAKGNTIYF
TRBV5-1,CASSVGTVTGELFF
TRBV19,CASSGRWSGTTGELFF
TRBV7-9,CASSPQGVWELFF
TRBV9,CASSPHRGAEAFF
TRBV19,CAGSPDRGYGYTF
TRBV5-4,CASSLEGTGSTEAFF
TRBV7-9,CASSPYNEQFF
TRBV28,CASILGTATGELFF
TRBV2,CASSLTSGSTDTQYF